Shown below are 5 T cell receptor beta chains from a single sample sequenced in a study of blood T cells in healthy people across ages. A sample-barcoded 5' primer and a J-beta primer mix were used in a second PCR of roughly 7 to 11 cycles. TCRdb re-called the 5' RACE reads with MiXCR, one entry per CDR3 protein. Seen here are roughly 500,000 distinct CDR3 sequences, 27% observed once, and the top ten hold roughly 18%. The sequencing sample was made of blood. The receptors were sampled from a woman in her sixties or seventies in good health.

This clonotype was seen a handful of times. V usage is TRBV20-1 and J usage is TRBJ2-1, with 9 bases identical to TRBD1. The CDR3 contains 15 residues. V gave up 4 bases and J gave up 6 bases; unmatched junction bases: 10. Germline CDR1 and CDR2: DFQATT and SNEGSKA (reference sequence). CDR3 sequence (DNA): TGCAGTGCTATGACCACAGGGGGCCGGGGCAATGAGCAGTTCTTC. It is translated as CSAMTTGGRGNEQFF.

The chain has TRBV29-1 and TRBJ1-1; 10 nucleotides align to TRBD1. From germline, CDR1 is SQVTM and CDR2 ANQGSEA. The CDR3 sequence is 13 residues long. V shed 7 bases, J shed 6 bases, and the junction held 8 bases outside the gene matches. The DNA of the CDR3 is TGCAGCGGACGAGGACAGGGGGGAGCTGAAGCTTTCTTT. It encodes CSGRGQGGAEAFF.

CDR3 DNA sequence: TGCGCCAGCAGCTCGGGGGGGCCACACAATGAGCAGTTCTTC. Translated, it gives CASSSGGPHNEQFF. The chain couples TRBV5-1 to TRBJ2-1; 8 bases line up with TRBD2. V gave up 3 bases and J gave up 5 bases; unmatched junction bases: 4. Per the germline V gene, CDR1 is SGHRS and CDR2 is YFSETQ. This CDR3 contains 14 residues.

The rearrangement joins TRBV19 to TRBJ2-7; the D call may be TRBD1 or TRBD2 (5 bases each). The V end lost 10 bases, the J end lost 7 bases, and 20 bases lay between the germline ends. Germline V lookup: CDR1 LNHDA, CDR2 SQIVND (reference sequence). The CDR3 has 13 residues. The CDR3 sequence: CATSPRVYGEQYF. The DNA for the CDR3 is TGTGCCACTAGCCCCAGGGTTTACGGGGAGCAGTACTTC.

This chain uses TRBV29-1 with TRBJ1-1; 7 nucleotides agree with TRBD1. V lost 6 bases and J lost 1; bases outside the gene matches: 5. The CDR3 loop spans 13 amino acids. Germline V CDR1 and CDR2: SQVTM, ANQGSEA. CDR3 protein: CSVSGQPNTEAFF. CDR3 sequence (DNA): TGCAGCGTCTCGGGACAGCCGAACACTGAAGCTTTCTTT.